This note documents a single TCR beta chain sequence. Its cognate antigen is unknown. This CDR3 is 16 amino acids long. Deletions cut 0 bases from V and 2 bases from J, with 15 bases between. Germline V gene sequence: CDR1 SQVTM, CDR2 ANQGSEA. The data are from a study of T cell repertoires in cytomegalovirus infection. Across the whole study: Matching HLA type and CMV infection were both indicated by public TCR beta signatures.

MiXCR was run by TCRdb on the reads, yielding one entry per CDR3 protein. The sample lists about 360,000 distinct CDR3 sequences; 18% were seen once. General study findings and limits: Adding up the frequency of public TCR beta families identified people who carried CMV plus the relevant HLA. Ex vivo responses were dominated by HLA-C-restricted CMV-specific TCR beta clonotypes.

V and J are TRBV29-1 and TRBJ2-3, with unresolved D. The TCR originated in a human donor in good health (CMV status not recorded). Some clones in this sample may be carry-over from other donors' samples. The specimen sequenced was PBMCs. CDR3 amino acids: CSVEDPVQPTTDTQYF. The CDR3 DNA follows: TGCAGCGTTGAAGATCCCGTACAGCCAACCACAGATACGCAGTATTTT.